These 21 T cell receptor beta chains originate from one sample sequenced in a study of blood T cell repertoires in COVID-19. This table comes from immunoSEQ multiplex PCR, and its TCRdb copy is limited to in-frame clones, with some not included. There are about 250,000 clones in the sample; roughly 88% occur only once, and roughly 27% lies in the top ten. Sequencing was performed on peripheral blood. These TCRs come from a man aged 35-49 years with acute or convalescent COVID-19.

This chain uses TRBV5-1 with TRBJ2-5; possibly TRBD1 for D (6 bases). Germline CDR1 is SGHRS and CDR2 is YFSETQ. V lost 7 bases to trimming and J lost 1 base, with 14 bases between them. CDR3 length: 14 amino acids. CDR3 sequence: CASGTGNPQETQYF. As DNA, the CDR3 is TGCGCCAGCGGCACAGGGAACCCCCAAGAGACCCAGTACTTC.

V gene TRBV5-6 combines with J gene TRBJ2-1; TRBD2 matches at 9 bases. The CDR3 extends over 13 amino acids. The ends lost 5 bases at V and 5 bases at J; junction bases unmatched: 2. Germline V gene data show CDR1 as SGHDT and CDR2 as YYEEEE. CDR3 region: CASRTSGHNEQFF. Here the CDR3 DNA reads TGTGCCAGCAGGACTAGCGGTCACAATGAGCAGTTCTTC.

The rearrangement joins TRBV6-2 or TRBV6-3 to TRBJ1-1; no firm D call. In germline, CDR1 is MNHEY, CDR2 SVGEGT. V was cut by 2 bases and J by 6 bases, with 13 bases left in between. CDR3 length: 14 amino acids. CDR3 nucleotides: TGTGCCAGCAGTTACGAGACAAACGCTCCTGAAGCTTTCTTT. This translates into CASSYETNAPEAFF.

This clone occurred once. V gene TRBV30 combines with J gene TRBJ1-2, with D perhaps TRBD1 (6 bases). The CDR3 extends over 15 amino acids. Germline V CDR1 and CDR2: GTSNPN, SVGIG (reference sequence). The V end lost 2 bases, the J end lost 3 bases, and 16 bases lay between the germline ends. The CDR3 here is CAWSLEGGGDYGYTF. The CDR3, as DNA: TGTGCCTGGAGTCTAGAGGGGGGGGGAGACTATGGCTACACCTTC.

J is TRBJ2-7 and V is TRBV6-5, with D possibly being TRBD1 (5 bases). The CDR3 runs to 12 residues. The V end lost 7 bases, the J end lost 5 bases, and 12 bases lay between the germline ends. CDR1 is MNHEY and CDR2 is SVGAGI in the germline V gene. In nucleotides, the CDR3 is TGTGCCAGCATCGCAGGGAACCACGAGCAGTACTTC. The encoded protein is CASIAGNHEQYF.

Here the CDR3 DNA reads TGTGCCAGCAGCTTAGAGGGACAGCCGAATGGCTACACCTTC. It is translated as CASSLEGQPNGYTF. The chain carries TRBV13 and TRBJ1-2, with 7 bases that match TRBD1. CDR3 length equals 14 residues. The junction had 5 bases not matched to a gene; V was cut back by 1 base and J by 6 bases. Germline V CDR1 and CDR2: PRHDT, FYEKMQ (reference sequence).

This clone has more than one count but fewer than ten. This chain links TRBV7-6 with TRBJ2-2; 10 positions agree with TRBD2. From germline, CDR1 is SGHVS and CDR2 FNYEAQ. The CDR3 is 15 residues long. Trimming cost V 4 bases and J 4 bases; bases outside gene matches: 3. The CDR3 is CASSSGLAFTGELFF. The DNA for the CDR3 is TGTGCCAGCAGCTCGGGACTAGCGTTCACCGGGGAGCTGTTTTTT.

V is TRBV5-1 and J is TRBJ2-1; the D gene is possibly TRBD2 (5 bases). Germline values: CDR1 SGHRS, CDR2 YFSETQ. Trimming removed 0 bases from V and 9 bases from J, with 16 bases in between. The length of the CDR3 is 15 residues. The CDR3 region has the DNA TGCGCCAGCAGCTTGGGAAACTTCGGACGGGGTGAGCAGTTCTTC. This encodes CASSLGNFGRGEQFF.

The CDR3 here is CASRIPTGNGGYTF. Here the CDR3 DNA reads TGTGCCAGCAGGATTCCGACAGGGAACGGGGGCTACACCTTC. The rearrangement uses TRBV6-5 and TRBJ1-2, with TRBD1 identical over 7 bases. Per the germline V gene, CDR1 is MNHEY and CDR2 is SVGAGI. The trim removed 6 bases at V and 8 bases at J, leaving 12 bases unmatched. The CDR3 runs to 14 residues.

This clone has just a few counts. The chain carries TRBV7-2 and TRBJ1-1; D is uncertain. Germline assignment: CDR1 SGHTA and CDR2 FQGNSA. The CDR3 covers 13 residues. With 3 bases removed from V and 4 bases from J, the gap between germline ends came to 9 bases. CDR3 nucleotide sequence: TGTGCCAGCAGCTTTTCCTGGAGCACTGAAGCTTTCTTT. This codes for CASSFSWSTEAFF.

The genes are TRBV7-2 and TRBJ1-2, with 8 bases identical to TRBD1. The CDR3 sequence is 14 residues long. Germline V gives CDR1 SGHTA, CDR2 FQGNSA. The V gene end was trimmed by 4 bases and the J gene end by 7 bases; junction bases not matched to a gene: 8. CDR3 amino acids: CASSYGQGEGGYTF. As DNA, the CDR3 is TGTGCCAGCAGCTACGGACAGGGCGAAGGTGGCTACACCTTC.

The chain joins TRBV28 to TRBJ1-6; D remains ambiguous. Germline V gene lookup returns CDR1 MDHEN and CDR2 SYDVKM. The length of the CDR3 is 11 residues. Deletions cut 3 bases from V and 9 bases from J, with 3 bases between. The CDR3 reads CASSFSSPLHF. DNA of the CDR3: TGTGCCAGCAGTTTCAGTTCACCCCTCCACTTT.

V and J are TRBV15 and TRBJ1-5, with D uncertain. This CDR3 has 13 amino acids. CDR1 and CDR2 (germline): LNHNV, YYDKDF (reference sequence). V shed 7 bases and J shed 3 bases, with 10 bases lying between them. CDR3 in DNA: TGTGCCACCAACCGAGGGTTCAATCAGCCCCAGCATTTT. Amino acid sequence: CATNRGFNQPQHF.

The chain is built from TRBV5-6 and TRBJ1-6; D gene uncertain. The V end was cut by 5 bases, the J end by 3 bases, with 12 bases between. CDR1 and CDR2 from the germline V gene are SGHDT and YYEEEE. The CDR3 contains 15 residues. The CDR3 protein is CASSRSNGYNSPLHF. The CDR3 bases are TGTGCCAGCAGTAGGAGCAACGGCTATAATTCACCCCTCCACTTT.

In this sample, this clone turned up once. This sequence joins TRBV24-1 and TRBJ2-1, with TRBD2 matching 13 bases. CDR3 length: 15 residues. Per germline, CDR1 KGHDR and CDR2 SFDVKD. V gave up 3 bases and J gave up 5 bases; unmatched junction bases: 0. The CDR3 region has the DNA TGTGCCACCAGTGATACTAGCGGGGGGGACAATGAGCAGTTCTTC. This translates into CATSDTSGGDNEQFF.

This clone was observed a few times. The chain links TRBV28 to TRBJ1-4, with unresolved D. V was clipped by 5 bases and J by 7 bases, with 17 bases between them. Germline V CDR1 and CDR2: MDHEN, SYDVKM. CDR3 size: 15 residues. The CDR3 is CASSPDEGGGEKLFF. CDR3 DNA: TGTGCCAGCAGTCCAGATGAGGGAGGTGGTGAAAAACTGTTTTTT.

CDR3 nucleotide sequence: TGTGCCAGCAGCTTGGGGCGGGGGAACACCGGGGAGCTGTTTTTT. It translates to CASSLGRGNTGELFF. This rearrangement joins TRBV5-4 to TRBJ2-2; possible D gene TRBD2, 6 bases. V dropped 0 bases and J dropped 1 base, with 7 bases sitting between them. The CDR3 is 15 residues long. Germline V lookup: CDR1 SGHNT, CDR2 YYREEE (reference sequence).

This chain uses TRBV12-5 with TRBJ1-5; unclear D gene. The V end was cut by 7 bases, the J end by 4 bases, with 11 bases between. CDR3 length equals 13 residues. The germline V gene has CDR1 LGHNT and CDR2 FRNRAP. The CDR3 region has the DNA TGTGCTAGTGTGCGGAGTTTTAATCAGCCCCAGCATTTT. Translating it yields CASVRSFNQPQHF.

This clone appeared once. The chain employs TRBV3-1 (or the pseudogene TRBV3-2) and TRBJ2-2; D call uncertain. Germline CDR1 LGHDT, CDR2 YNNKEL (reference sequence). Trimming took off 5 bases at V and 0 bases at J, with 7 bases between the two ends. CDR3 length: 14 amino acids. The DNA of the CDR3 is TGTGCCAGCAGCAGACATACGAACACCGGGGAGCTGTTTTTT. Residues: CASSRHTNTGELFF.

The chain combines TRBV19 with TRBJ1-5, with D unclear. Germline CDR1 is LNHDA and CDR2 is SQIVND (reference sequence). The CDR3 sequence is 13 residues long. V was clipped by 6 bases and J by 0 bases, with 6 bases between them. The CDR3 coding sequence is TGTGCCAGTAGGGCCGTTAGCAATCAGCCCCAGCATTTT. This gives the protein CASRAVSNQPQHF.

V is TRBV5-1 and J is TRBJ2-5, with a tentative D call TRBD2 (6 bases). The CDR3 contains 15 residues. Per germline, CDR1 SGHRS and CDR2 YFSETQ. Trimming took off 4 bases at V and 4 bases at J, with 17 bases between the two ends. The CDR3 is CASSPDLQGGETQYF. In DNA, the CDR3 is TGCGCCAGCAGCCCGGACCTTCAGGGAGGAGAGACCCAGTACTTC.